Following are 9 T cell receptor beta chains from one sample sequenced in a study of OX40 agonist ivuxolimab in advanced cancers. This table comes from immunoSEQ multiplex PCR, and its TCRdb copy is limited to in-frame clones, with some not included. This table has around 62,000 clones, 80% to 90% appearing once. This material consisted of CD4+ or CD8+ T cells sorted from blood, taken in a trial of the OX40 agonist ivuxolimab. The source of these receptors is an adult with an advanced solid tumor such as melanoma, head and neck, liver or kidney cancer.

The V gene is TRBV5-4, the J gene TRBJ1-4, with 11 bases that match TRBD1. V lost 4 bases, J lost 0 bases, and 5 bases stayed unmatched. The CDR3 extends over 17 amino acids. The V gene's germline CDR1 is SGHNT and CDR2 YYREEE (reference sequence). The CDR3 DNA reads TGTGCCAGCAGCGGGAGGGGACAGGGGGCAACTAATGAAAAACTGTTTTTT. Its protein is CASSGRGQGATNEKLFF.

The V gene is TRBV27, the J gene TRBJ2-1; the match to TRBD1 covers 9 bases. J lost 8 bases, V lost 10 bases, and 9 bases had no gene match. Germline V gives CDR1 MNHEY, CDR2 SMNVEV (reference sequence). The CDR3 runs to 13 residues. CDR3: CATLQGAGYEQFF. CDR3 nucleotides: TGTGCCACCCTACAGGGGGCAGGATATGAGCAGTTCTTC.

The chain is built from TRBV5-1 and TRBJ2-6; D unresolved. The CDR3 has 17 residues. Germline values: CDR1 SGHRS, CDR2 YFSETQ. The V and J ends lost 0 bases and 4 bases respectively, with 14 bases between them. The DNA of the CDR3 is TGCGCCAGCAGCTTGGAGGTGGTTCTCCGAGGGGCCAACGTCCTGACTTTC. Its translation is CASSLEVVLRGANVLTF.

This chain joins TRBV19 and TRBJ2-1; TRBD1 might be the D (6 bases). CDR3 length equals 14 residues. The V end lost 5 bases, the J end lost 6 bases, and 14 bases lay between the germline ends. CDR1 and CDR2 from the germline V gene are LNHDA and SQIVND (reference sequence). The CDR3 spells CASSGPGQINEQFF. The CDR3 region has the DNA TGTGCCAGTAGTGGCCCCGGACAGATCAATGAGCAGTTCTTC.

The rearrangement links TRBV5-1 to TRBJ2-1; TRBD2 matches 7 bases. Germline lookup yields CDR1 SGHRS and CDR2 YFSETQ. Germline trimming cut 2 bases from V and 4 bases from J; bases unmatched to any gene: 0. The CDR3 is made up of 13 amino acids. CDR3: CASSLLAYNEQFF. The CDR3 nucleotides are TGCGCCAGCAGCTTACTAGCGTACAATGAGCAGTTCTTC.

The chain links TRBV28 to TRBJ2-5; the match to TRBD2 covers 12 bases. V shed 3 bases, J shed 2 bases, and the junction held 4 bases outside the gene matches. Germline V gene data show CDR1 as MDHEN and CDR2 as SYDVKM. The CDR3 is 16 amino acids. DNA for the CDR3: TGTGCCAGCAGTTTTGGACTAGCGGGGTCTCAAGAGACCCAGTACTTC. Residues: CASSFGLAGSQETQYF.

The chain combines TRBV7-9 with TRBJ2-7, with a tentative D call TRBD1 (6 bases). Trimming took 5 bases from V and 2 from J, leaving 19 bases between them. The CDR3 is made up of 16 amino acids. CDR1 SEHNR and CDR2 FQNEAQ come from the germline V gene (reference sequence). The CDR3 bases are TGTGCCAGCAGCCACGACGGCAGGGGAGATCCCTACGAGCAGTACGTC. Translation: CASSHDGRGDPYEQYV.

The CDR3 spells CASSEERGRNYEQYV. The CDR3 DNA sequence: TGTGCCAGCAGTGAAGAACGGGGCCGAAACTACGAGCAGTACGTC. V and J are TRBV6-1 and TRBJ2-7; D is possibly TRBD1 or TRBD2 (5 bases each). The CDR3 spans 15 residues. Trimming took 1 base from V and 3 from J, leaving 13 bases between them. Germline loops: CDR1 MNHNS, CDR2 SASEGT.

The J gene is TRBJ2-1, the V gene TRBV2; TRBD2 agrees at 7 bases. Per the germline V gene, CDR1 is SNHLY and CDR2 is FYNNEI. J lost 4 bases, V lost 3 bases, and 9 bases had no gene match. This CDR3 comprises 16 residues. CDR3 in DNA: TGTGCCAGCAGTGAGGCGTGGGCGGGAGCGTACAATGAGCAGTTCTTC. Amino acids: CASSEAWAGAYNEQFF.